Sequencing of this T cell receptor (beta chain) was carried out in a study of blood T cell repertoires in COVID-19. Study-wide background: From the United States, Italy and Spain came samples of acute and convalescent COVID-19.

Germline V lookup: CDR1 SEHNR, CDR2 FQNEAQ (reference sequence). The CDR3 is 15 amino acids. The V and J ends lost 6 bases and 2 bases respectively, with 15 bases between them. Original processing notes: Nucleated cell counts were estimated from reference gene primer amplification. Assay: immunoSEQ multiplex PCR; the TCRdb copy retains only in-frame clones and omits some. That table is the source of V, J and clone size, and D and trimming were worked out from the DNA. Of around 52,000 clones listed, approximately 78% are singletons. This receptor was obtained from a woman older than 75 with acute or convalescent COVID-19. Input material: peripheral blood. The chain combines TRBV7-9 with TRBJ2-3, with D possibly being TRBD2 (6 bases). CDR3 sequence (DNA): TGTGCCAGCAGTCCCGCGGGACGGCCCACAGATACGCAGTATTTT. It is translated as CASSPAGRPTDTQYF.